The present TCR beta chain was sequenced within a study of T cell repertoires in cytomegalovirus infection. The overall study: Signatures in public TCR beta sequences pointed to both CMV infection and matching HLA type.

Study-wide results and caveats: The ex vivo response showed dominance by HLA-C-restricted CMV-specific TCR beta clonotypes. CMV carriers with the relevant HLA were identified by cumulative public TCR beta family frequency.

Using its own MiXCR run on the reads, TCRdb lists one record per CDR3 protein. The repertoire holds some 180,000 distinct CDR3 sequences, with roughly 9.8% as singletons. In the case of this clonotype: What it recognizes is unknown.

Sample: PBMCs. This TCR was sampled from a human donor in good health (CMV status not recorded). Some clones in this sample may be carry-over from other donors' samples.

CDR3 residues: CASSLGQGMGEETQYF. In nucleotides, the CDR3 is TGTGCCAGCAGTTTGGGACAGGGTATGGGAGAAGAGACCCAGTACTTC. The chain carries TRBV28 and TRBJ2-5; TRBD1 aligns across 9 bases. This CDR3 spans 16 amino acids. The germline V gene has CDR1 MDHEN and CDR2 SYDVKM. V trimming: 3 bases; J trimming: 3 bases; junction bases outside the gene matches: 8.